Listed below are T cell receptor beta chains from one sample, sequenced in a study of CD8+CD57+ T cells in acquired aplastic anemia. TCRdb re-analysed the reads in MiXCR, keeping a single row per CDR3 protein. The sample has 150,000 to 200,000 distinct CDR3 sequences, approximately 40% seen once. Sequenced sample: sorted CD4+, CD8+, or CD8+CD57+ T cells (not recorded which) from PBMCs. Every receptor here comes from a human donor in good health. Both conserved end residues are part of each CDR3. The D gene is left open where the match is weak. Expanded clones get a size class; other rows say once, few or many, or leave the size out.

V	size	D	J	CDR3	DNA
TRBV29-1	many	.	TRBJ2-4	CSAERGGLNIQYF	TGCAGCGCTGAAAGAGGGGGGCTAAACATTCAGTACTTC
TRBV7-8	.	TRBD1	TRBJ2-1	CASSLVGTGVVETQCF	TGTGCCAGCAGCTTGGTAGGGACAGGGGTTGTGGAGACCCAGTGCTTC
TRBV7-6	.	.	TRBJ2-7	CASSPPRGREQYF	TGTGCCAGCAGCCCGCCCAGGGGACGCGAGCAGTACTTC
TRBV5-5	.	TRBD1	TRBJ1-1	CASNVGTGGSNTEAFF	TGTGCCAGCAACGTCGGGACAGGGGGCTCGAACACTGAAGCTTTCTTT
TRBV5-1	few	.	TRBJ2-7	CASSFLGMGYEQYF	TGCGCCAGCAGCTTTCTGGGTATGGGCTACGAGCAGTACTTC
TRBV7-9	many	TRBD1	TRBJ1-2	CASSQTGTGQTYGYTF	TGTGCCAGCAGCCAAACCGGGACAGGCCAAACCTATGGCTACACCTTC
TRBV6-5	few	TRBD2	TRBJ2-1	CASSYSIAGGRNEQFF	TGTGCCAGCAGTTACTCGATAGCGGGAGGACGCAATGAGCAGTTCTTC
TRBV7-2	.	.	TRBJ2-1	CTSSLNFVMGYNEQFF	TGTACCAGCAGCTTAAACTTCGTCATGGGCTACAATGAGCAGTTCTTC
TRBV19	few	.	TRBJ1-5	CASSIDRGKSYSNQPQHF	TGTGCCAGTAGTATAGATCGAGGTAAATCATATAGCAATCAGCCCCAGCATTTT
TRBV7-9	.	TRBD1	TRBJ2-7	CASGTGGKYEQYF	TGTGCCAGCGGGACAGGGGGCAAGTACGAGCAGTACTTC
TRBV29-1	once	TRBD1	TRBJ2-2	CSGGTGSTGGLFF	TGCAGCGGTGGGACAGGGAGCACCGGGGGGCTGTTTTTT
TRBV9	many	TRBD1	TRBJ1-4	CASSIGPGTGNEKLFF	TGTGCCAGCAGCATCGGGCCCGGGACAGGGAATGAAAAACTGTTTTTT
TRBV2	few	.	TRBJ1-1	CASSESAGDEAFF	TGTGCCAGCAGTGAGTCGGCAGGGGATGAAGCTTTCTTT
TRBV7-2	.	.	TRBJ1-2	CASSLGGGRSYGYTF	TGTGCCAGCAGCCTAGGAGGGGGGCGCAGCTATGGCTACACCTTC
TRBV15	.	TRBD2	TRBJ2-1	CATRSGTSDYNEQFF	TGTGCCACCCGTTCCGGGACTAGTGATTACAATGAGCAGTTCTTC
TRBV9	many	TRBD2	TRBJ2-1	CASSLAGVGNEQFF	TGTGCCAGCAGCTTAGCGGGAGTGGGTAATGAGCAGTTCTTC
TRBV29-1	.	TRBD1	TRBJ1-1	CSALDRGNTEAFF	TGCAGCGCACTCGACAGGGGGAACACTGAAGCTTTCTTT
TRBV7-3	many	TRBD1	TRBJ2-5	CASSPGGETGAQETQYF	TGTGCCAGCAGCCCAGGCGGGGAGACAGGGGCCCAAGAGACCCAGTACTTC
TRBV7-9	.	.	TRBJ1-1	CASSLGQGTEAFF	TGTGCCAGCAGCTTAGGGCAGGGGACTGAAGCTTTCTTT
TRBV7-3	once	TRBD2	TRBJ2-3	CASRWTSGTGDTQYF	TGTGCCAGCAGGTGGACTAGCGGGACGGGAGATACGCAGTATTTT
TRBV5-1	many	.	TRBJ1-2	CASSLGGTSRTNYGYTF	TGCGCCAGCAGCTTGGGGGGGACATCGAGAACTAACTATGGCTACACCTTC
TRBV7-2	.	TRBD1	TRBJ1-4	CASRARGDFSEKLFF	TGTGCCAGCAGGGCCAGGGGGGACTTTAGCGAAAAACTGTTTTTT
TRBV9	once	TRBD2	TRBJ2-1	CASSRAGDEQFF	TGTGCCAGCAGCCGAGCGGGAGATGAGCAGTTCTTC
TRBV7-3	.	TRBD2	TRBJ2-1	CASSETSGAYNEQFF	TGTGCCAGCAGTGAGACTAGCGGGGCCTACAATGAGCAGTTCTTC
TRBV24-1	.	TRBD2	TRBJ2-1	CATSDSGTSGYNEQFF	TGTGCCACCAGTGATTCCGGGACTAGCGGTTACAATGAGCAGTTCTTC
TRBV6-5	.	.	TRBJ1-1	CASSYDQENTEAFF	TGTGCCAGCAGTTACGACCAAGAGAACACTGAAGCTTTCTTT
TRBV19	many	TRBD1	TRBJ1-2	CASRIRGTGGASGYTF	TGTGCCAGTAGGATCAGGGGGACAGGGGGCGCGAGTGGCTACACCTTC
TRBV7-6	.	TRBD2	TRBJ2-5	CASSRGGAETQYF	TGTGCCAGCAGCCGCGGGGGGGCCGAGACCCAGTACTTC
TRBV2	.	TRBD1	TRBJ2-1	CASRDRGFYNEQFF	TGTGCCAGCAGGGACAGGGGGTTCTACAATGAGCAGTTCTTC
TRBV7-2	many	.	TRBJ2-1	CASSLGPGDEQFF	TGTGCCAGCAGCTTGGGACCCGGGGATGAGCAGTTCTTC
TRBV11-1	.	.	TRBJ2-1	CASSFSTSYNEQFF	TGTGCCAGCAGCTTTAGTACCTCCTACAATGAGCAGTTCTTC
TRBV11-3	many	.	TRBJ2-6	CASSLGTPGANVLTF	TGTGCCAGCAGCTTAGGGACCCCCGGGGCCAACGTCCTGACTTTC
TRBV25-1	.	TRBD2	TRBJ2-3	CASSGLAGVGTQYF	TGTGCCAGCAGTGGACTAGCGGGAGTTGGTACGCAGTATTTT
TRBV29-1	few	.	TRBJ2-5	CSVEGRQYQETQYF	TGCAGCGTTGAGGGACGCCAGTACCAAGAGACCCAGTACTTC
TRBV29-1	.	.	TRBJ2-5	CSVVSVLHETQYF	TGCAGCGTTGTGAGTGTGCTTCACGAGACCCAGTACTTC
TRBV20-1	.	.	TRBJ2-1	CSANGGIPYNEQFF	TGCAGTGCTAACGGGGGTATTCCCTACAATGAGCAGTTCTTC
TRBV29-1	once	TRBD1	TRBJ2-7	CSVQSGGPREQYF	TGCAGCGTCCAGTCAGGGGGTCCCCGCGAGCAGTACTTC
TRBV15	few	TRBD1	TRBJ1-6	CATSSYGQGASSPLHF	TGTGCCACCAGCAGTTATGGACAGGGGGCTAGTTCACCCCTCCACTTT
TRBV12-5	many	.	TRBJ1-5	CASGLVAAGTQHF	TGTGCTAGTGGTTTGGTGGCAGCAGGGACCCAGCATTTT
TRBV10-3	many	.	TRBJ1-2	CAIGEAFNYGYTF	TGTGCCATCGGGGAGGCTTTTAACTATGGCTACACCTTC
TRBV20-1	.	.	TRBJ1-3	CSAADRSEGNTIYF	TGCAGTGCGGCAGACAGGTCAGAGGGAAACACCATATATTTT
TRBV30	.	TRBD1	TRBJ1-1	CAWSVQRGQDTEAFF	TGTGCCTGGAGTGTCCAGAGGGGGCAGGACACTGAAGCTTTCTTT
TRBV11-2	few	TRBD2	TRBJ2-3	CASSLGSGLGADTQYF	TGTGCCAGCAGCTTAGGGTCGGGACTAGGCGCAGATACGCAGTATTTT
TRBV14	many	.	TRBJ1-2	CASSQDIGRHYGYTF	TGTGCCAGCAGCCAAGACATAGGCAGGCACTATGGCTACACCTTC
TRBV2	many	.	TRBJ2-7	CASSEYSGSYEQYF	TGTGCCAGCAGTGAATATAGCGGCTCCTACGAGCAGTACTTC
TRBV6-5	many	TRBD1	TRBJ1-4	CASRTWQGANEKLFF	TGTGCCAGCCGCACCTGGCAGGGGGCTAATGAAAAACTGTTTTTT
TRBV24-1	many	TRBD2	TRBJ2-1	CATSDSSGTSYNEQFF	TGTGCCACCAGTGATTCCTCCGGGACTAGCTACAATGAGCAGTTCTTC
TRBV29-1	.	.	TRBJ1-2	CSVEDPALYGYTF	TGCAGCGTTGAAGACCCGGCCCTCTATGGCTACACCTTC
TRBV2	.	TRBD1	TRBJ1-5	CASSGTGDQPQHF	TGTGCCAGCAGTGGGACAGGGGATCAGCCCCAGCATTTT
TRBV29-1	few	.	TRBJ2-7	CSVGSTSPGREQYF	TGCAGCGTTGGCAGCACATCCCCGGGAAGGGAGCAGTACTTC
TRBV11-1	many	TRBD2	TRBJ2-2	CASSLRGGTSDRGELFF	TGTGCCAGCAGCTTAAGGGGAGGGACTAGCGATCGCGGGGAGCTGTTTTTT
TRBV9	many	.	TRBJ1-2	CASSPGAYGYTF	TGTGCCAGCAGCCCCGGAGCCTATGGCTACACCTTC